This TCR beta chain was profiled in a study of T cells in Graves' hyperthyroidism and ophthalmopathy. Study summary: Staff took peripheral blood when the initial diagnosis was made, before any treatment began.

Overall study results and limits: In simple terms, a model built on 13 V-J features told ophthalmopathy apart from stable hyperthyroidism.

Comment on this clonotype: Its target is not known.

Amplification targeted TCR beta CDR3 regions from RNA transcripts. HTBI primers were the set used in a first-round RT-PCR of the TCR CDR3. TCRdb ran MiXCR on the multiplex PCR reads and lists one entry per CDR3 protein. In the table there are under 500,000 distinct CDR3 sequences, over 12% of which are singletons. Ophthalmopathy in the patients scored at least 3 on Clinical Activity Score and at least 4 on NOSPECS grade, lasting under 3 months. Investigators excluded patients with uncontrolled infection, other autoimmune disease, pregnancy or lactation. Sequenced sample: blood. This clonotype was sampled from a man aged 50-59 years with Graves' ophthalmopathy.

The CDR3 protein is CATSRENEELFF. CDR3 nucleotides: TGTGCCACCAGCAGAGAGAACGAGGAGCTGTTTTTT. The V and J genes are TRBV15 and TRBJ2-2; D uncertain. The V end was cut by 0 bases, the J end by 10 bases, with 6 bases between. CDR3 length: 12 residues. Germline V CDR1 and CDR2: LNHNV, YYDKDF (reference sequence).